Listed here is a single T cell receptor beta chain. Its antigen is not known. Germline CDR1 MGHRA, CDR2 YSYEKL. V was pared by 4 bases and J by 2 bases, with 8 bases of the junction left unmatched. This CDR3 region has 17 residues. These data are taken from a study of cytomegalovirus exposure and HLA in healthy donors. Study at large: From about 180 million T cells, an earlier analysis saw approximately 120 million unique TCR beta sequences.

60 Vbeta and 13 Jbeta primers were used in PCR. Assay used: immunoSEQ multiplex PCR; TCRdb lists only in-frame clones, some missing. The sample holds about 96,000 clones, about 70% seen once. The study, taken as a whole, reports: Testing in vitro showed three CMV-associated chains specific for CMV antigens. Most subjects had HLA-A and HLA-B alleles reportedly predicted accurately by TCR beta sequences. A later look showed TCR association rates differing by HLA locus, highest for DRB1 and lowest for HLA-C.

This sequence was found in a female donor in good health and CMV-seropositive. The chain uses TRBV4-1 and TRBJ2-1, with 10 positions matching TRBD2. Sequencing was performed on PBMCs. In DNA form, the CDR3 reads TGCGCCAGCAGCCCGGGGGCTAGCGGGGGCACCTACAATGAGCAGTTCTTC. It encodes CASSPGASGGTYNEQFF.